One and the same sample provided the 8 T cell receptor beta chains below, sequenced in a study of blood T cell repertoires in COVID-19. Assay used: immunoSEQ multiplex PCR; TCRdb lists only in-frame clones, some missing. The sample includes more than 95,000 clones, just under 85% of them seen just once. Sequencing was performed on peripheral blood. Receptors originate from a man aged 65 to 79 with active or convalescent COVID-19.

This chain links TRBV5-4 with TRBJ1-2; 8 bases match TRBD1. Germline V lookup: CDR1 SGHNT, CDR2 YYREEE (reference sequence). The CDR3 sequence is 14 residues long. Trimming took 5 bases from V and 8 from J; bases not matched to a gene: 11. CDR3 DNA sequence: TGTGCCAGCAGGACGGGACAGGCCCCCACGGGCTACACCTTC. Its translation: CASRTGQAPTGYTF.

The chain links TRBV19 to TRBJ1-4; tentatively, D is TRBD1 (6 bases). V shed 2 bases and J shed 3 bases, with 7 bases lying between them. Germline CDR1 reads LNHDA; CDR2 reads SQIVND (reference sequence). The length of the CDR3 is 14 residues. CDR3 DNA: TGTGCCAGTAGTATAAAGGGGGCTAATGAAAAACTGTTTTTT. Translation: CASSIKGANEKLFF.

The gene calls are TRBV5-1 and TRBJ1-2; weak D call: TRBD1 (6 bases). CDR3 length equals 14 residues. Trimming pared 2 bases from V and 4 bases from J, leaving 12 bases between. The germline CDR1 and CDR2 sequences are SGHRS and YFSETQ. DNA for the CDR3: TGCGCCAGCAGCTTCAGCGGGGGCGGCTATGGCTACACCTTC. It codes for CASSFSGGGYGYTF.

The table lists this clone with a few counts. The J gene is TRBJ2-5, the V gene TRBV7-2; D is perhaps TRBD2 (6 bases). Looked up from germline, CDR1 is SGHTA and CDR2 is FQGNSA. The CDR3 contains 15 residues. The V end was cut by 5 bases, the J end by 0 bases, with 13 bases between. In DNA form, the CDR3 reads TGTGCCAGCAGCAAGACTAGGGCGGACCAAGAGACCCAGTACTTC. It encodes CASSKTRADQETQYF.

The rearrangement links TRBV5-1 to TRBJ2-2, with 12 bases aligning to TRBD2. The germline gives CDR1 SGHRS, CDR2 YFSETQ. Germline trimming cut 5 bases from V and 7 bases from J; bases unmatched to any gene: 6. The CDR3 has 15 amino acids. The CDR3 coding sequence is TGCGCCAGCAGACCTCTAGCGGGAGGGAACGGGGAGCTGTTTTTT. As protein: CASRPLAGGNGELFF. The full variable domain, in which reference TRBV5-1 and TRBJ2-2 provide the parts outside the CDR3, is KAGVTQTPRYLIKTRGQQVTLSCSPISGHRSVSWYQQTPGQGLQFLFEYFSETQRNKGNFPGRFSGRQFSNSRSEMNVSTLELGDSALYLCASRPLAGGNGELFFGEGSRLTVL.

The chain recombines TRBV7-8 with TRBJ1-5; D remains ambiguous. CDR3 length: 13 amino acids. The ends were cut back, 5 bases at V and 1 base at J, with 6 bases in the middle. Germline V gene data show CDR1 as SGHVS and CDR2 as FQNEAQ. The CDR3 region is CASSPVSNQPQHF. In nucleotides, the CDR3 is TGTGCCAGCAGCCCTGTAAGCAATCAGCCCCAGCATTTT.

The V and J genes are TRBV3-1 (or the pseudogene TRBV3-2) and TRBJ2-1, with D possibly TRBD1 on 6 matching bases. CDR1 LGHDT and CDR2 YNNKEL come from the germline V gene (reference sequence). The CDR3 is 15 residues long. Trimming removed 4 bases at V and 1 base at J, with 11 bases between. The CDR3, as DNA: TGTGCCAGCAGCCGGACAGTTGGATCCTACAATGAGCAGTTCTTC. It translates to CASSRTVGSYNEQFF.

This clone came up once. The rearrangement uses TRBV5-1 and TRBJ2-1, with 7 nucleotides matching TRBD1. The CDR3 is 19 residues long. V shed 0 bases, J shed 0 bases, and the junction held 12 bases outside the gene matches. The germline V gene encodes CDR1 SGHRS and CDR2 YFSETQ. The CDR3 protein is CASSLGPTTGQSSYNEQFF. The CDR3 DNA is TGCGCCAGCAGCTTGGGACCGACTACGGGACAGAGCTCCTACAATGAGCAGTTCTTC.